The rows below give T cell receptor beta chains drawn from one sample of a study of a mutant IDH1 vaccine in newly diagnosed glioma. Only in-frame clones appear in the TCRdb table, and some are missing; sequencing was by immunoSEQ multiplex PCR. The sample has some 42,000 clones; 80% to 90% are singletons. Their recognized antigens are unknown. Sequencing was performed on PBMCs, taken from a glioma patient whose treatment included an IDH1 peptide vaccine. The receptors were gathered from a middle-aged man with glioma. The CDR3 runs from the conserved cysteine through the conserved F or W. A D gene is named only where the DNA matches it firmly. Expanded clones get a size class; other rows say once, few or many, or leave the size out.

D gene	J gene	V gene	clone size	CDR3 DNA	CDR3 protein
TRBD1	TRBJ1-5	TRBV7-6	-	TGTGCCAGCAGCTTAGTACAGGGGGGCAGGCAGCCCCAGCATTTT	CASSLVQGGRQPQHF
-	TRBJ2-1	TRBV2	-	TGTGCCAGCAGTTACCTCGGGACGTTTCCCTGGAGGAATGAGCAGTTCTTC	CASSYLGTFPWRNEQFF
-	TRBJ1-1	TRBV5-4	-	TGTGCCAGCAGCTTGTTACAAACGAACACTGAAGCTTTCTTT	CASSLLQTNTEAFF
TRBD1	TRBJ2-7	TRBV19	-	TGTGCCAGTAGTATAGATCTTAACAGGGGTGACGAGCAGTACTTC	CASSIDLNRGDEQYF
-	TRBJ1-4	TRBV9	-	TGTGCCAGCAGCTTCGGCAACAGGCTGGTTGCGGGTAATGAAAAACTGTTTTTT	CASSFGNRLVAGNEKLFF
TRBD2	TRBJ2-1	TRBV19	-	TGTGCCAGTAGGGGAATAGCGGGAGATTTTTACAATGAGCAGTTCTTC	CASRGIAGDFYNEQFF
-	TRBJ1-1	TRBV6-1	-	TGTGCCAGCAGTGGACAGGCGATCCTTGAAGCTTTCTTT	CASSGQAILEAFF
-	TRBJ2-1	TRBV27	few	TGTGCCAGCAGCTCTAATCGCAATGAGCAGTTCTTC	CASSSNRNEQFF
-	TRBJ2-2	TRBV5-5	-	TGTGCCAGCAGGAGTACAGGGTTAAACACCGGGGAGCTGTTTTTT	CASRSTGLNTGELFF
-	TRBJ2-1	TRBV7-2	-	TGTGCCAGCAGCTTAGCTCCCCTAAAAAGAGATGAGCAGTTCTTC	CASSLAPLKRDEQFF
-	TRBJ1-2	TRBV6-5	-	TGTGCCAGCAGAAAAACAGGTACCGGCGGCTACACCTTC	CASRKTGTGGYTF
TRBD1	TRBJ1-5	TRBV6-1	-	TGTGCCAGCAGCGGGGACAGGGTTGATCAGCCCCAGCATTTT	CASSGDRVDQPQHF
-	TRBJ1-3	TRBV14	-	TGTGCCAGCAGCCAAGGATTCTCTGGAAACACCATATATTTT	CASSQGFSGNTIYF
-	TRBJ2-3	TRBV4-1	-	TGCGCCAGCAGCCAGACCGGTGCAGATACGCAGTATTTT	CASSQTGADTQYF
TRBD2	TRBJ2-7	TRBV4-1	-	TGCGCCAGCAGCCATGGGACTAACGAGCAGTACTTC	CASSHGTNEQYF
-	TRBJ2-3	TRBV6-4	-	TGTGCCAGCAGTGCGCAGTCTAGCACAGATACGCAGTATTTT	CASSAQSSTDTQYF
-	TRBJ2-7	TRBV11-2	-	TGTGCCAGCAGCCGCCGACAGGACTACGAGCAGTACTTC	CASSRRQDYEQYF
TRBD2	TRBJ2-3	TRBV10-2	-	TGCGCCAGCAGTGTAGCGGGAGACACAGATACGCAGTATTTT	CASSVAGDTDTQYF
-	TRBJ1-4	TRBV6-5	-	TGTGCCAGCAGTTACTCTGAGTCAACTAATGAAAAACTGTTTTTT	CASSYSESTNEKLFF
TRBD2	TRBJ2-7	TRBV7-2	-	TGTGCCAGCAGCTTAGGGACTAGCGGCACCTACGAGCAGTACTTC	CASSLGTSGTYEQYF
-	TRBJ2-1	TRBV14	-	TGTGCCAGCAGCCAAGATAGTGGCAATGAGCAGTTCTTC	CASSQDSGNEQFF
-	TRBJ2-7	TRBV6-5	-	TGTGCCAGCAGTGAAGACCGACAGGCGCCTGAGCAGTACTTC	CASSEDRQAPEQYF
TRBD2	TRBJ2-4	TRBV29-1	-	TGCAGCGTTCAGGTTATGGGGGGAGGGACGCAAAACATTCAGTACTTC	CSVQVMGGGTQNIQYF
-	TRBJ2-7	TRBV4-2	once	TGTGCCAGCAGTGTCCCTTTTAGGGAGCAGTACTTC	CASSVPFREQYF
-	TRBJ1-3	TRBV9	-	TGTGCCAGCAGCCCCCGGGGGACTGATTACCCCGGAAACACCATATATTTT	CASSPRGTDYPGNTIYF
-	TRBJ1-2	TRBV5-6	few	TGTGCCAGCAGCGTGGGCCTGGGAGACTATGGCTACACCTTC	CASSVGLGDYGYTF
TRBD1	TRBJ2-2	TRBV7-9	-	TGTGCCAGCAGCCCTGACAGGGGGAACACCGGGGAGCTGTTTTTT	CASSPDRGNTGELFF
-	TRBJ1-2	TRBV6-1	-	TGTGCCAGCAGTACGGCCCGGGACTACGGCTACACCTTC	CASSTARDYGYTF
TRBD1	TRBJ2-7	TRBV7-8	-	TGTGCCAGCAGCTTAGGCCCACAGGGGGCCTACGAGCAGTACTTC	CASSLGPQGAYEQYF
-	TRBJ1-3	TRBV18	-	TGTGCCAGCTCGCCAGGGGACTCTGGAAACACCATATATTTT	CASSPGDSGNTIYF
-	TRBJ1-3	TRBV4-1	-	TGCGCCAGCAGCCAAATCCTGGGGGCCTCTGGAAACACCATATATTTT	CASSQILGASGNTIYF
TRBD1	TRBJ2-6	TRBV11-2	once	TGTGCCAGCAGCTTAAAGGGACAGGGGGGCTCTGGGGCCAACGTCCTGACTTTC	CASSLKGQGGSGANVLTF
-	TRBJ1-2	TRBV6-6	-	TGTGCCAGCACCTCCCTGGACAGATATGGCTACACCTTC	CASTSLDRYGYTF
-	TRBJ2-5	TRBV18	few	TGTGCCAGCTCACCCCGTCAGGCCGGGGAGACCCAGTACTTC	CASSPRQAGETQYF
-	TRBJ2-3	TRBV7-7	-	TGTGCTAGCAGCCCTACGACGGGAGATACGCAGTATTTT	CASSPTTGDTQYF